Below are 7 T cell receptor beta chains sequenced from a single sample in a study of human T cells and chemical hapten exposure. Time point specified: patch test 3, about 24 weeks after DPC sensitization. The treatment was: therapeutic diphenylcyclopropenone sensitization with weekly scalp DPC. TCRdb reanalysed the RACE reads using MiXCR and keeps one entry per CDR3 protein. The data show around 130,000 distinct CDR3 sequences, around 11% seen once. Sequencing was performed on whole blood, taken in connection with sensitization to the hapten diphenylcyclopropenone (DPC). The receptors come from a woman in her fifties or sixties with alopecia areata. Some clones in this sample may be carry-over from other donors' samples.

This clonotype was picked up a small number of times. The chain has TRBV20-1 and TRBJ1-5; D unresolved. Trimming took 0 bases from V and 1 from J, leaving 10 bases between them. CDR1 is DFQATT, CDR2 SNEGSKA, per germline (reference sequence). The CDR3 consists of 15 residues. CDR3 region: CSARDPTESNQPQHF. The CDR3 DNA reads TGCAGTGCTAGAGATCCCACGGAAAGCAATCAGCCCCAGCATTTT.

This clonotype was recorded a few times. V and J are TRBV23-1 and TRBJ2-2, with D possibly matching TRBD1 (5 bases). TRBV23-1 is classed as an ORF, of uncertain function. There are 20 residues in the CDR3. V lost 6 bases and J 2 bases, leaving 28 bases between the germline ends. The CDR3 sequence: CASSPSYWGQGRINTGELFF. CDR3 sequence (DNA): TGCGCCAGCAGCCCGAGTTATTGGGGCCAGGGCAGAATCAACACCGGGGAGCTGTTTTTT.

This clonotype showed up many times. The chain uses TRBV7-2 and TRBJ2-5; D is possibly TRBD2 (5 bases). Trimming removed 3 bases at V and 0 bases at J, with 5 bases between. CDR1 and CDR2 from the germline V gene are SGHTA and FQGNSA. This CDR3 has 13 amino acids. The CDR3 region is CASSFSDQETQYF. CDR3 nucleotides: TGTGCCAGCAGCTTTAGCGACCAAGAGACCCAGTACTTC.

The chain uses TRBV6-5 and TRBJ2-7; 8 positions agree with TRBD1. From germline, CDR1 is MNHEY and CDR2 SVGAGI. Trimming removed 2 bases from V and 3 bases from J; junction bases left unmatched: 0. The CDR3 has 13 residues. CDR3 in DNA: TGTGCCAGCAGTTACGGGACAGGCTACGAGCAGTACTTC. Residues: CASSYGTGYEQYF.

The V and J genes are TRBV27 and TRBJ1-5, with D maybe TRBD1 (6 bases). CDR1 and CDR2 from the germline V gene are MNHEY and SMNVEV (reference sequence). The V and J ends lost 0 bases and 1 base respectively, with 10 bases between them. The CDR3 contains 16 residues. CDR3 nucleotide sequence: TGTGCCAGCAGTTTATCGTCGGGGGCGAGCAATCAGCCCCAGCATTTT. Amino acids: CASSLSSGASNQPQHF.

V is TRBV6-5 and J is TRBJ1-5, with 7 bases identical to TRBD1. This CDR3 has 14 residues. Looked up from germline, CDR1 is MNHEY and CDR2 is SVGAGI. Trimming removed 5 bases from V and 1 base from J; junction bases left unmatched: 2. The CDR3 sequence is CASSPTGSNQPQHF. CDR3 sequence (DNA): TGTGCCAGCAGTCCGACAGGGAGCAATCAGCCCCAGCATTTT.

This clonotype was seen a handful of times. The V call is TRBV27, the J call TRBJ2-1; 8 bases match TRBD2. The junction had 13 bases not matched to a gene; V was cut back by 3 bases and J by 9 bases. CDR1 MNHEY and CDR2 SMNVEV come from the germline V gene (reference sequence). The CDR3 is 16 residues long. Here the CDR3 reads CASSLPPGLDHREQFF. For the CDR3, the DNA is TGTGCCAGCAGTTTGCCCCCGGGACTAGATCATCGTGAGCAGTTCTTC.